A single sample gave rise to the 11 T cell receptor beta chains below, sequenced in a study of post-analysis software for immune sequencing data. Study conclusions and caveats: In patients, about 5 TRBV segments were more frequent than in controls, with TRBV5-6, TRBV5-1 and TRBV20-1 among them.

The TCR beta cDNA libraries carried unique molecular identifiers. TCRdb recomputed calls from the PCR reads with MiXCR, one row per CDR3 protein. This table has around 190,000 distinct CDR3 sequences, approximately 28% appearing once. Their antigens remain unidentified. Source material: blood. Source of these receptors: a girl under 18 with multiple sclerosis.

This clonotype appeared a few times. The rearrangement links TRBV12-3 or TRBV12-4 to TRBJ2-1; D unresolved. Trimming shortened V by 5 bases and J by 0 bases, and 14 bases separated the two germline ends. The CDR3 length is 16 residues. The CDR3 here is CASSQVVGVSYNEQFF. CDR3 in DNA: TGTGCCAGCAGTCAGGTCGTGGGCGTCTCCTACAATGAGCAGTTCTTC.

Points on this clonotype: A junction end diverges from the germline sequence, so it may reflect a read error. The J gene is TRBJ2-7, the V gene TRBV2; unclear D gene. The germline V gene encodes CDR1 SNHLY and CDR2 FYNNEI. This CDR3 has 15 amino acids. The CDR3 region has the DNA TGTGTCAGCAGCCAAGAGGCCCCCAGCTCCTACGAGCAGTACTTC. Its translation is CVSSQEAPSSYEQYF.

The CDR3 sequence: CAWREDRANSYEQYF. CDR3 nucleotides: TGTGCCTGGAGGGAAGACAGGGCGAACTCCTACGAGCAGTACTTC. V is TRBV30 and J is TRBJ2-7; TRBD1 matches 7 bases. The germline CDR1 and CDR2 sequences are GTSNPN and SVGIG (reference sequence). The CDR3 consists of 15 residues. V shed 3 bases and J 0 bases; nucleotides not matched to a gene: 8.

The chain recombines TRBV14 with TRBJ2-2; tentatively, D is TRBD2 (6 bases). V shed 4 bases and J shed 5 bases, with 8 bases lying between them. CDR1 is SGHDN, CDR2 FVKESK, per germline. The CDR3 has 13 residues. The CDR3 region has the DNA TGTGCCAGCAGCCGTGGGGGGACCGGGGAGCTGTTTTTT. As protein: CASSRGGTGELFF.

As regards this clonotype: A much larger clone differs from this one at a single base, so this may be a read error. The genes are TRBV12-3 or TRBV12-4 and TRBJ1-6, with 7 nucleotides matching TRBD1. CDR3 length: 16 amino acids. The CDR3 sequence is CASNLIAAGGSSPLHF. CDR3 nucleotide sequence: TGTGCCAGCAATTTAATAGCGGCAGGGGGTAGTTCACCCCTCCACTTT.

This chain uses TRBV7-9 with TRBJ2-1; D perhaps matches TRBD2 (5 bases). Per germline, CDR1 SEHNR and CDR2 FQNEAQ (reference sequence). With 5 bases removed from V and 6 bases from J, the gap between germline ends came to 14 bases. The CDR3 loop spans 14 amino acids. CDR3 nucleotide sequence: TGTGCCAGCAGCCCCGTGAGGGTGGGCAATGAGCAGTTCTTC. It yields the protein CASSPVRVGNEQFF.

Comments on this clonotype: This clone may be a read error of a much larger clone one base away. This chain links TRBV28 with TRBJ2-7; 12 bases match TRBD2. After removal of 11 bases from V and 2 bases from J, the junction contained 7 bases not matched to a gene. Germline V gene sequence: CDR1 MDHEN, CDR2 SYDVKM. This CDR3 has 14 residues. The CDR3 nucleotides are TGTGCCTGCACCGGACTAGCGGGACCCTACGAGCAGTACTTC. This codes for CACTGLAGPYEQYF.

This clonotype has only a few counts. This chain uses TRBV5-1 with TRBJ2-7; 11 nucleotides agree with TRBD2. V lost 0 bases to trimming and J lost 6 bases; unmatched junction nucleotides: 5. The CDR3 has 15 residues. Looked up from germline, CDR1 is SGHRS and CDR2 is YFSETQ. This CDR3 is CASSLAGTSGGEQYF. Here the CDR3 DNA reads TGCGCCAGCAGCTTGGCCGGGACTAGCGGTGGCGAGCAGTACTTC. The full variable domain, its missing parts supplied by reference TRBV5-1 and TRBJ2-7, is KAGVTQTPRYLIKTRGQQVTLSCSPISGHRSVSWYQQTPGQGLQFLFEYFSETQRNKGNFPGRFSGRQFSNSRSEMNVSTLELGDSALYLCASSLAGTSGGEQYFGPGTRLTVT.

This clonotype was seen just once. The J gene is TRBJ2-3, the V gene TRBV3-1; 14 bases are a match to TRBD2. Trimming removed 4 bases from V and 5 bases from J; junction bases left unmatched: 14. The germline V gene has CDR1 LGHDT and CDR2 YNNKEL (reference sequence). This CDR3 has 19 amino acids. The CDR3: CASSRKPIGLAGGRDTQYF. In nucleotides, the CDR3 is TGTGCCAGCAGCCGAAAACCCATTGGACTAGCGGGAGGACGAGATACGCAGTATTTT.

This clonotype has ten or more counts. CDR3 sequence reads: CASSPLAGDFYNEQFF. CDR3 in DNA: TGTGCCAGCAGCCCCTTAGCGGGAGATTTCTACAATGAGCAGTTCTTC. The V call is TRBV11-2, the J call TRBJ2-1, with 9 positions matching TRBD2. The CDR3 runs 16 residues. Germline V gives CDR1 SGHAT, CDR2 FQNNGV. The junction had 8 bases not matched to a gene; V was cut back by 5 bases and J by 3 bases.

Many counts were recorded for this clonotype. This chain links TRBV5-5 with TRBJ2-5; D not certain. The CDR3 totals 11 residues. V shed 0 bases and J shed 7 bases, with 4 bases lying between them. Germline values: CDR1 SGHKS, CDR2 YYEKEE (reference sequence). CDR3 in DNA: TGTGCCAGCAGCTTGGTGGGGACCCAGTACTTC. It is translated as CASSLVGTQYF. The entire variable domain, with the rest obtained from reference TRBV5-5 and TRBJ2-5, is as follows: DAGVTQSPTHLIKTRGQQVTLRCSPISGHKSVSWYQQVLGQGPQFIFQYYEKEERGRGNFPDRFSARQFPNYSSELNVNALLLGDSALYLCASSLVGTQYFGPGTRLLVL.